Listed below are T cell receptor beta chains from one sample, sequenced in a study of technical replicates of blood from four donors. Only in-frame clones appear in the TCRdb table, and some are missing; sequencing was by immunoSEQ multiplex PCR. The sample contains under 95,000 clones, 90% to 95% of which appear only once. Sequenced sample: T cells isolated from PBMCs. These receptors originate from a human donor in good health. Some clones in this sample may be carry-over from other donors' samples. The CDR3 runs from the conserved cysteine through the conserved F or W. D genes are given only for firm matches. Size is omitted from some rows. Given values are once, few, many or a class for expanded clones.

TRBJ1-6 | NA | NA | TRBV25-1 | 15 | TGTGCCAGCAGTGAGACGGGGGGGCGTAGGTCACCCCTCCACTTT | CASSETGGRRSPLHF
TRBJ2-3 | TRBD1 | NA | TRBV7-9 | 15 | TGTGCCAGCAGCGCCCGGGGACAGGGATTAGGTACGCAGTATTTT | CASSARGQGLGTQYF
TRBJ1-1 | NA | few | TRBV30 | 13 | TGTGCCTGGAGTAAACAAGAGAACACTGAAGCTTTCTTT | CAWSKQENTEAFF
TRBJ2-2 | TRBD1 | once | TRBV15 | 16 | TGTGCCACCAGCAGAGTTGGACAGGGGAACACCGGGGAGCTGTTTTTT | CATSRVGQGNTGELFF
TRBJ1-1 | TRBD1 | NA | TRBV7-9 | 16 | TGTGCCAGCGGATACGTCCCTAACAGGGGGCCCACTGAAGCTTTCTTT | CASGYVPNRGPTEAFF
TRBJ2-1 | NA | NA | TRBV5-1 | 11 | TGCGCCAGCAGCCTAACTGATGAGCAGTTCTTC | CASSLTDEQFF
TRBJ2-7 | NA | NA | TRBV14 | 19 | TGTGCCAGCAGCCAAGCGGGGCGGGGTCGCCTATTCGCCACCTACGAGCAGTACTTC | CASSQAGRGRLFATYEQYF
TRBJ2-7 | NA | NA | TRBV6-1 | 14 | TGTGCCAGCAGCCGGACAGGCGGGGACTACGAGCAGTACTTC | CASSRTGGDYEQYF
TRBJ1-2 | TRBD1 | NA | TRBV6-5 | 15 | TGTGCCAGCAGTCGGGACAGGGGAGGCCTCTATGGCTACACCTTC | CASSRDRGGLYGYTF
TRBJ2-1 | TRBD2 | NA | TRBV28 | 14 | TGTGCCAGCAGTCGGAGGGGTAGCGGGCACCCCGAGTTCTTC | CASSRRGSGHPEFF
TRBJ2-2 | TRBD2 | NA | TRBV19 | 16 | TGTGCCAGTAAAGGGTCAGAGCGGGAGAATCTCGGGGAGCTGTTTTTT | CASKGSERENLGELFF
TRBJ2-1 | NA | NA | TRBV28 | 13 | TGTGCCAGCAGTTCCCCGGGGTACAATGAGCAGTTCTTC | CASSSPGYNEQFF
TRBJ2-2 | TRBD2 | once | TRBV27 | 15 | TGTGCCAGCAGCTCCGGGACTAGGGGGGGCGGGGAGCTGTTTTTT | CASSSGTRGGGELFF
TRBJ2-7 | TRBD2 | few | TRBV4-1 | 14 | TGCGCCAGCGGGAGGACTAGCGACTCCTACGAGCAGTACTTC | CASGRTSDSYEQYF
TRBJ2-1 | TRBD1 | once | TRBV2 | 16 | TGTGCCAGCAGTGAAGCGCTTCTTGGGAGGACAGGGGCTTTGTTCTTC | CASSEALLGRTGALFF
TRBJ1-1 | TRBD1 | once | TRBV5-5 | 17 | TGTGCCAGCAGCTACGACAGGGCAATCACGCTTAACACTGAAGCTTTCTTT | CASSYDRAITLNTEAFF
TRBJ2-7 | TRBD2 | NA | TRBV4-2 | 14 | TGTGCCAGCAGCCAAGTGGGAGGGGACGACGAGCAGTACTTT | CASSQVGGDDEQYF
TRBJ2-1 | NA | few | TRBV19 | 13 | TGTGCCAGTACCCTAAGCTCCTACAATGAGCAGTTCTTC | CASTLSSYNEQFF
TRBJ2-7 | TRBD1 | NA | TRBV7-7 | 11 | TGTGCTAGCAGCTTAGTGACAGGGCGCAACTTC | CASSLVTGRNF
TRBJ1-1 | TRBD1 | NA | TRBV19 | 15 | TGTGCCAGTAGTTCGCCGGGACAGGGGAACACTGAAGCTTTCTTT | CASSSPGQGNTEAFF
TRBJ1-1 | NA | few | TRBV6-1 | 13 | TGTGCCAGCAGTGAAGAATATGTCACTGAAGCTTTCTTT | CASSEEYVTEAFF
TRBJ1-2 | NA | NA | TRBV10-3 | 12 | TGTGCCATCATGTCAGCTAACTATGGCTACACCTTC | CAIMSANYGYTF
TRBJ1-2 | NA | once | TRBV28 | 12 | TGTGCCAGCAGTTTAAGGGGGTACGGCTACACCTTC | CASSLRGYGYTF
TRBJ1-1 | NA | NA | TRBV28 | 12 | TGTGCCAGCCGAAAAGAAGACAGGAAAGCTTTCTTT | CASRKEDRKAFF
TRBJ2-1 | NA | NA | TRBV6-5 | 13 | TGTGCCAGCAGTTACTCTGGGACTTCTCAACAGTTCTTC | CASSYSGTSQQFF
TRBJ1-3 | TRBD1 | NA | TRBV4-1 | 19 | TGCGCCAGCAGCCACTTCTTGTCCGGGACAGGGAAGGTTGGAAACACCATATATTTT | CASSHFLSGTGKVGNTIYF
TRBJ2-3 | TRBD2 | once | TRBV28 | 19 | TGTGCCAGCAGTTTACCCCCGGGACTAGCGGGAGGACGCACAGATACGCAGTATTTT | CASSLPPGLAGGRTDTQYF
TRBJ2-5 | TRBD1 | NA | TRBV29-1 | 13 | TGCAGCGTCTCGGACCAGGGGGTAGAGACCCAGTACTTC | CSVSDQGVETQYF
TRBJ1-1 | NA | few | TRBV27 | 16 | TGTGCCAGCAGTTTATTCGGGGAGAAAGGAAGCACTGAAGCTTTCTTT | CASSLFGEKGSTEAFF
TRBJ2-1 | NA | NA | TRBV9 | 11 | TGTGCCAGCAGCGTACGCGATGAGCAGTTCTTC | CASSVRDEQFF
TRBJ1-2 | NA | few | TRBV19 | 12 | TGTGCCAGTACTACCACCGCTAATGGCTACACCTTC | CASTTTANGYTF
TRBJ2-2 | TRBD2 | NA | TRBV11-3 | 18 | TGTGCCAGCAGCTTAGATAGACGACTAGCGGGAGGAACCGGGGAGCTGTTTTTT | CASSLDRRLAGGTGELFF
TRBJ2-7 | TRBD1 | NA | TRBV29-1 | 14 | TGCAGCGTTGTGGGCGACAGGGGTTCCTACGAGCAGTACTTC | CSVVGDRGSYEQYF
TRBJ2-1 | TRBD2 | NA | TRBV4-2 | 16 | TGTGCCAGCAGCCCAGGAGGCGGGGGGGCCTTAAATGAGCAGTTCTTC | CASSPGGGGALNEQFF
TRBJ1-2 | TRBD1 | NA | TRBV19 | 17 | TGTGCCAGTAGTATTTCGGTATGGGACAGCGTTAACTATGGCTACACCTTC | CASSISVWDSVNYGYTF
TRBJ2-4 | NA | NA | TRBV5-1 | 14 | TGCGCCAGCAGCTTATTCGGGGTTCAAAACATTCAGTACTTC | CASSLFGVQNIQYF
TRBJ1-6 | TRBD1 | NA | TRBV30 | 16 | TGTGCCTGGACCGCACCCCGACAGGGTGAGAGTTCACCCCTCCACTTT | CAWTAPRQGESSPLHF
TRBJ1-3 | NA | NA | TRBV10-3 | 12 | TGTGCCATCACCAGCTCTGGAAACACCATATATTTT | CAITSSGNTIYF
TRBJ1-1 | NA | NA | TRBV19 | 15 | TGTGCCAGTAGTTCTAGAATCCTCAGGGGCACTGAAGCTTTCTTT | CASSSRILRGTEAFF
TRBJ2-7 | NA | NA | TRBV21-1 | 13 | TGTGCCAGCAGGGACAGGGACGGACGCGGGCAGTACTTC | CASRDRDGRGQYF
TRBJ1-1 | NA | NA | TRBV27 | 16 | TGTGCCAGCAGTTTATCGGCTAGTCCCGCGTTTGGGGAAGCTTTCTTT | CASSLSASPAFGEAFF
TRBJ2-1 | NA | once | TRBV19 | 15 | TGTGCCAGTAGGGAACAGGGCAGCTCCTACAATGAGCAGTTCTTC | CASREQGSSYNEQFF
TRBJ2-2 | TRBD1 | NA | TRBV28 | 13 | TGTGCCAGCTATGACAGGGCTCGCGGGGAGCTGTTTTTT | CASYDRARGELFF
TRBJ2-7 | TRBD1 | NA | TRBV5-1 | 16 | TGCGCCAGCAGCTTGATAGCCGACAGGGGAAACTACGAGCAGTACTTC | CASSLIADRGNYEQYF
TRBJ2-7 | TRBD2 | NA | TRBV29-1 | 13 | TGCAGCGTTTTGGCGGGAGGGCCCTACGAGCAGTACTTC | CSVLAGGPYEQYF
TRBJ2-1 | TRBD2 | NA | TRBV6-4 | 16 | TGTGCCAGCACCAGGACTAGCGGGACTGTTGGAGATGAGCAGTTCTTC | CASTRTSGTVGDEQFF
TRBJ2-7 | TRBD1 | NA | TRBV10-2 | 18 | TGCGCCAGCACCGAATCACTCCAGGGGGGGACAGGGACTTACGAGCAGTACTTC | CASTESLQGGTGTYEQYF
TRBJ1-2 | NA | NA | TRBV25-1 | 17 | TGTGCCAGCAGTGAACTCCGGGACTCCGGAGGGGACTATGGCTACACCTTC | CASSELRDSGGDYGYTF
TRBJ2-1 | TRBD1 | NA | TRBV10-1 | 14 | TGCGCCAGCTACCGGGACAGGGGGTTAAGTGAGCAGTTCTTC | CASYRDRGLSEQFF
TRBJ1-6 | NA | NA | TRBV11-2 | 12 | TGTGCCAGCAGCTTCCGGGTATCACCCCTCCACTTT | CASSFRVSPLHF
TRBJ1-4 | TRBD1 | NA | TRBV7-9 | 15 | TGTGCCAGCAGCAACCGGGACAGGGGGAATGAAAAACTGTTTTTT | CASSNRDRGNEKLFF
TRBJ2-3 | NA | NA | TRBV11-2 | 13 | TGTGCCAGTATGGGGGGATACACAGATACGCAGTATTTT | CASMGGYTDTQYF
TRBJ1-5 | NA | NA | TRBV30 | 14 | TGTGCCTGGGGCCACGACAGGCGAAATCAGCCCCAGCATTTT | CAWGHDRRNQPQHF